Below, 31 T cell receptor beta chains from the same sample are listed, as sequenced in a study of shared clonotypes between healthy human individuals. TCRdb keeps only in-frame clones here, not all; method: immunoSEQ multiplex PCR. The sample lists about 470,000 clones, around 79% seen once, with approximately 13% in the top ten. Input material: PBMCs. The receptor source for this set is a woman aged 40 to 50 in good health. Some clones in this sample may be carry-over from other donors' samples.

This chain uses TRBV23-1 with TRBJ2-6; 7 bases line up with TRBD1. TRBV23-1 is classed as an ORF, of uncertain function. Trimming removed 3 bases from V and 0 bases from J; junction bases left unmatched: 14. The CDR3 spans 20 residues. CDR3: CASSHYPYRGVSSGANVLTF. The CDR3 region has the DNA TGCGCCAGCAGTCACTACCCCTACAGGGGCGTGAGCTCTGGGGCCAACGTCCTGACTTTC.

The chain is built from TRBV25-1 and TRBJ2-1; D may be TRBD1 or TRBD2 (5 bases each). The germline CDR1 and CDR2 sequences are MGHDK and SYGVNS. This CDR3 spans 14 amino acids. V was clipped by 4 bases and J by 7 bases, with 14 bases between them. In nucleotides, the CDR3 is TGTGCCAGCAGTGCCCAAGTTGAGGGGAATGAGCAGTTCTTC. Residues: CASSAQVEGNEQFF.

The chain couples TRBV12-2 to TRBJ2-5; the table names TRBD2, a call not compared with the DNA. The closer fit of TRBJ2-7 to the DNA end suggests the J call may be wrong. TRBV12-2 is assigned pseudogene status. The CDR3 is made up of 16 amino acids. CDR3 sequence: CASRLGDQGRDYEQYF. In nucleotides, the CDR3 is TGTGCAAGTCGCTTGGGTGACCAGGGACGGGACTACGAGCAGTACTTC.

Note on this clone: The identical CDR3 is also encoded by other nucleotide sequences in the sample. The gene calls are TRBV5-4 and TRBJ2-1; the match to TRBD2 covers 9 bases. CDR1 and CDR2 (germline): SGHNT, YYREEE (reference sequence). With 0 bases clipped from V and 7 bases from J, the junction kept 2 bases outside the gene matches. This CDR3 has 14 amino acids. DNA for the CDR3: TGTGCCAGCAGCTTGGGGCTAGCGGGAAATGAGCAGTTCTTC. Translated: CASSLGLAGNEQFF.

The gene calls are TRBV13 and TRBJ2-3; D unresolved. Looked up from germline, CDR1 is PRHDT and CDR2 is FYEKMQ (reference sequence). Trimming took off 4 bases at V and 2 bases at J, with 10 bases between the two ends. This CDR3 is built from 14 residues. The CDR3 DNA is TGTGCCAGCAGCTCGGACCTGGCCACAGATACGCAGTATTTT. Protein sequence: CASSSDLATDTQYF.

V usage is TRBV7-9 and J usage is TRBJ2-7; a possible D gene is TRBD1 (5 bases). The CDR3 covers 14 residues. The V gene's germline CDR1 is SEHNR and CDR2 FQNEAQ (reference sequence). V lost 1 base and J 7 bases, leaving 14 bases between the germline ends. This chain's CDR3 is CASSLGPGPGEQYF. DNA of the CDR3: TGTGCCAGCAGCTTAGGTCCAGGGCCAGGGGAGCAGTACTTC. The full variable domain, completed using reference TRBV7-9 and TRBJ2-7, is DTGVSQNPRHKITKRGQNVTFRCDPISEHNRLYWYRQTLGQGPEFLTYFQNEAQLEKSRLLSDRFSAERPKGSFSTLEIQRTEQGDSAMYLCASSLGPGPGEQYFGPGTRLTVT.

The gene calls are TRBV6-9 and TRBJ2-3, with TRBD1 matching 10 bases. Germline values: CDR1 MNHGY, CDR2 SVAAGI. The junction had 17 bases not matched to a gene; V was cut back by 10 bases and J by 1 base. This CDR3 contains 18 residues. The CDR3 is CANHSGTGDGGRTDTQYF. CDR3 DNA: TGTGCCAACCACTCCGGGACAGGGGACGGCGGGCGCACAGATACGCAGTATTTT.

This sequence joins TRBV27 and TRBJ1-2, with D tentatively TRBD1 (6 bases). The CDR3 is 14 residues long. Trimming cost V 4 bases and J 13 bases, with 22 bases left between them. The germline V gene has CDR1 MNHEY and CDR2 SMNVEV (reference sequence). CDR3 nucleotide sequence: TGTGCCAGCAGTTCAACCCCGGGACAATCTATCGGCACCTTC. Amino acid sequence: CASSSTPGQSIGTF.

CDR3 sequence: CAISDPTRLPNEQFF. Written as DNA, the CDR3 is TGTGCCATCAGTGACCCCACTAGACTCCCCAATGAGCAGTTCTTC. The rearrangement joins TRBV10-3 to TRBJ2-1, with a possible D match to TRBD2 (5 bases). Germline V gene sequence: CDR1 ENHRY, CDR2 SYGVKD. CDR3 length: 15 amino acids. Trimming shortened V by 3 bases and J by 6 bases, and 15 bases separated the two germline ends.

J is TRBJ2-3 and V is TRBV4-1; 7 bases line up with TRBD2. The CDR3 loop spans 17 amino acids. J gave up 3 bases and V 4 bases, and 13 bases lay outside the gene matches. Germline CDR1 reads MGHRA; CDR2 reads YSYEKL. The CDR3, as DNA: TGCGCCAGCAGCCTCGTCCGGAGCGGGATTGGGACAGATACGCAGTATTTT. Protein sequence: CASSLVRSGIGTDTQYF.

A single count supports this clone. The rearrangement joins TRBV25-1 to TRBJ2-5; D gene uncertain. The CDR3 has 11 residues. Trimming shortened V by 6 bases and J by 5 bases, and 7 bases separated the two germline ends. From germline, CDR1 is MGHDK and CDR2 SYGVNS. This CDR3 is CASSFGETQYF. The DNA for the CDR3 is TGTGCCAGCAGCTTCGGGGAGACCCAGTACTTC.

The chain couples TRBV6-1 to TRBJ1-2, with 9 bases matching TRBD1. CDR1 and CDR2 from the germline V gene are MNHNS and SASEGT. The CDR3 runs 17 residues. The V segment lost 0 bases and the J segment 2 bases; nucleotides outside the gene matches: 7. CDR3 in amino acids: CASSEALLGQGNYGYTF. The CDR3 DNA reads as TGTGCCAGCAGTGAAGCCCTCCTGGGACAGGGAAACTATGGCTACACCTTC.

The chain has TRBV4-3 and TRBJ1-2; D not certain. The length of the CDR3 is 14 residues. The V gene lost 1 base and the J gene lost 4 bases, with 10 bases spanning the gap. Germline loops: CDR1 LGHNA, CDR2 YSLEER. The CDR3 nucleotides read TGCGCCAGCAGCCAAGGGACTGCGGCCTATGGCTACACCTTC. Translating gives CASSQGTAAYGYTF.

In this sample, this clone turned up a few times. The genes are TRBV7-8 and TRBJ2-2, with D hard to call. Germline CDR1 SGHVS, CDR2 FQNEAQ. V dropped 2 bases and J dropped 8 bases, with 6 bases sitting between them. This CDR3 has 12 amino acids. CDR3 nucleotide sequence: TGTGCCAGCAGCTTATTTAGTGGGGAGCTGTTTTTT. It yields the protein CASSLFSGELFF.

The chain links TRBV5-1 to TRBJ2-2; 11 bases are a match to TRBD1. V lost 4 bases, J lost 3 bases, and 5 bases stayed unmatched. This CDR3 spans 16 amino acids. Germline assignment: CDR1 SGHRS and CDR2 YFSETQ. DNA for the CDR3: TGCGCCAGCAGCACGGGACAGGGGGTTTACACCGGGGAGCTGTTTTTT. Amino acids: CASSTGQGVYTGELFF.

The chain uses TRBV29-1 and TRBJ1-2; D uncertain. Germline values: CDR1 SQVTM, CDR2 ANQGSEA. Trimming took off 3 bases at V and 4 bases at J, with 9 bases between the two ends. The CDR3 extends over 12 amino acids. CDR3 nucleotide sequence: TGCAGCGTTGATAGGGCAGCCTATGGCTACACCTTC. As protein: CSVDRAAYGYTF.

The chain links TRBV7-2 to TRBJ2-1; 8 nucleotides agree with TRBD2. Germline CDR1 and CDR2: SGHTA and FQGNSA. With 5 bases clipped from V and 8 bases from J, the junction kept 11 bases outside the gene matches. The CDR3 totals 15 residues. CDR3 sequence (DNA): TGTGCCAGCAGCAAGAGCGGGAGAGGGGTTGATGAGCAGTTCTTC. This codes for CASSKSGRGVDEQFF.

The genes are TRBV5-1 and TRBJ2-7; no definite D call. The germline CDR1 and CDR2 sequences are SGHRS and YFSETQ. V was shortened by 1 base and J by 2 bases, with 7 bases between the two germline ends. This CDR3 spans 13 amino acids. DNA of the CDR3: TGCGCCAGCAGCTTGAGGGTCGCCTACGAGCAGTACTTC. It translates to CASSLRVAYEQYF.

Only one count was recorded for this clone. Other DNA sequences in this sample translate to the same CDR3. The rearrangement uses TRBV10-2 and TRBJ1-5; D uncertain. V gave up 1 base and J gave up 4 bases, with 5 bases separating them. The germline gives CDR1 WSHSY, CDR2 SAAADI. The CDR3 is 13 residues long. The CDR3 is CASSEFRNQPQHF. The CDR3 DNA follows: TGCGCCAGCAGTGAGTTCAGGAATCAGCCCCAGCATTTT.

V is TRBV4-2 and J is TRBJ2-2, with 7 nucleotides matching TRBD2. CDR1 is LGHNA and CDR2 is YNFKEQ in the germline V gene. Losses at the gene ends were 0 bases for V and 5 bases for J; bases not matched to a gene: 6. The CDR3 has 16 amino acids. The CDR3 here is CASSQELALTTGELFF. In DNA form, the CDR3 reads TGTGCCAGCAGCCAAGAACTAGCGTTGACTACCGGGGAGCTGTTTTTT.

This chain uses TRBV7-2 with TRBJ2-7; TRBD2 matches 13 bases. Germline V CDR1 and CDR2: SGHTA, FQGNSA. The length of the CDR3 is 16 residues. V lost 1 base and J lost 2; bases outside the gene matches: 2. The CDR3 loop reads CASSLEGTSGAYEQYF. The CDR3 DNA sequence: TGTGCCAGCAGCTTAGAAGGGACTAGCGGGGCCTACGAGCAGTACTTC.

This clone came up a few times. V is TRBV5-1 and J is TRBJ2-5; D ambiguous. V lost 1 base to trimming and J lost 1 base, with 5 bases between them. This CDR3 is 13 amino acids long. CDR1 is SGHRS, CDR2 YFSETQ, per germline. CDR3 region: CASSLQVQETQYF. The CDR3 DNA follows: TGCGCCAGCAGCTTGCAGGTCCAAGAGACCCAGTACTTC.

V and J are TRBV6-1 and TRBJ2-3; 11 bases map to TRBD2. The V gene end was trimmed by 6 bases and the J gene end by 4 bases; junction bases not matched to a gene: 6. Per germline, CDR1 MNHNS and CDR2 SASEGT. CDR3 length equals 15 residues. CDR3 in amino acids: CASRDLAGGADTQYF. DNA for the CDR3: TGTGCCAGCAGAGATCTAGCGGGAGGAGCAGATACGCAGTATTTT.

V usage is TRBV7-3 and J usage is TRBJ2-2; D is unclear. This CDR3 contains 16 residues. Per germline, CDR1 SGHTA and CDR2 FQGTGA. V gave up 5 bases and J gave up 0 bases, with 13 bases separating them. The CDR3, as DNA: TGTGCCAGCAGCATATCTAGATCGTCGAACACCGGGGAGCTGTTTTTT. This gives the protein CASSISRSSNTGELFF.

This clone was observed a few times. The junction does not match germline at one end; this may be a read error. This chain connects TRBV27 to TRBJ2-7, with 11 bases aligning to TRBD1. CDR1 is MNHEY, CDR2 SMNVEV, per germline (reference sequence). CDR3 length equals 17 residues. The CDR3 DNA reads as TGTGCCAGTAGTTTAAGATTTTGGGGACAGGGGGCCTACGAGCAGTACTTC. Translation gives CASSLRFWGQGAYEQYF.

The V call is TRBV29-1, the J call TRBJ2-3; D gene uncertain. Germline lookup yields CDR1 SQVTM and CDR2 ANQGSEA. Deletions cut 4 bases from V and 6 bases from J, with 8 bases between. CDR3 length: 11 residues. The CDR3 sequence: CSVARTDTQYF. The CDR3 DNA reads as TGCAGCGTTGCAAGAACGGATACGCAGTATTTT.

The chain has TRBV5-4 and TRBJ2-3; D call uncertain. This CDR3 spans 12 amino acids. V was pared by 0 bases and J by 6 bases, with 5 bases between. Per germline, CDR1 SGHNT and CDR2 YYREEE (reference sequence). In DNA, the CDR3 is TGTGCCAGCAGCTTGGTCGGGGATACGCAGTATTTT. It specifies CASSLVGDTQYF.

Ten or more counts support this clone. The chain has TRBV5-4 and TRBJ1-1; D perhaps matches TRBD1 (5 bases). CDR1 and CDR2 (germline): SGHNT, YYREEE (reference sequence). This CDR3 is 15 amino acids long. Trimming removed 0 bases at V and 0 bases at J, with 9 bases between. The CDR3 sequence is CASSLGGTMNTEAFF. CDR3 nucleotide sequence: TGTGCCAGCAGCTTGGGGGGGACCATGAACACTGAAGCTTTCTTT.

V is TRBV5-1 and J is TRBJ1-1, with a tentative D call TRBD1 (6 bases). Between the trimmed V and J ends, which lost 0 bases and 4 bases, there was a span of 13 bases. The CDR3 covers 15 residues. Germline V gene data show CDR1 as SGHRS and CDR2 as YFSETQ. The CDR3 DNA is TGCGCCAGCAGCTTGGGGACAGCGGGTGGCACTGAAGCTTTCTTT. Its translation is CASSLGTAGGTEAFF. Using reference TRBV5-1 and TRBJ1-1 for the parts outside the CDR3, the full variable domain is KAGVTQTPRYLIKTRGQQVTLSCSPISGHRSVSWYQQTPGQGLQFLFEYFSETQRNKGNFPGRFSGRQFSNSRSEMNVSTLELGDSALYLCASSLGTAGGTEAFFGQGTRLTVV.

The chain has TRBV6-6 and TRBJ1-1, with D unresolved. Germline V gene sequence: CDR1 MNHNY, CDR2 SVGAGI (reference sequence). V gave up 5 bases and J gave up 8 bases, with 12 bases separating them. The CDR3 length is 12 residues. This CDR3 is CASSPRWQEAFF. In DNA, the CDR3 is TGTGCCAGCAGTCCAAGGTGGCAGGAAGCTTTCTTT.

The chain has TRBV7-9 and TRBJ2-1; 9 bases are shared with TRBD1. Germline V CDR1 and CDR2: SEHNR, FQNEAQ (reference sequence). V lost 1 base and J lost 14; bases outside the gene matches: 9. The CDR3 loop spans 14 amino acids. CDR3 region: CASSLGRGQGVEFF. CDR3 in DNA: TGTGCCAGCAGCTTAGGGAGGGGACAGGGCGTTGAGTTCTTC. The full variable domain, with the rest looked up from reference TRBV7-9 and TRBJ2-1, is DTGVSQNPRHKITKRGQNVTFRCDPISEHNRLYWYRQTLGQGPEFLTYFQNEAQLEKSRLLSDRFSAERPKGSFSTLEIQRTEQGDSAMYLCASSLGRGQGVEFFGPGTRLTVL.